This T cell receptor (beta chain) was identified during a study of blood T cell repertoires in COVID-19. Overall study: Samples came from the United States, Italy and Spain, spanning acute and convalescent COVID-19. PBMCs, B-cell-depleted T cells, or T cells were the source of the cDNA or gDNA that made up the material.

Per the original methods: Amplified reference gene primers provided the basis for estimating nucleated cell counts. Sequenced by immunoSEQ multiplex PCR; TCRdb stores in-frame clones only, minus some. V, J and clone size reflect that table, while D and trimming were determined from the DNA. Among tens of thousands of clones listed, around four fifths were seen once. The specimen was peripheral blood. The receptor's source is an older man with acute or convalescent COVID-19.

The CDR3, as DNA: TGTGCCAGTAGTAGAGGACAGGGCTTTGGCTACACCTTC. Translation gives CASSRGQGFGYTF. This chain uses TRBV19 with TRBJ1-2; TRBD1 agrees at 8 bases. The CDR3 runs 13 residues. Germline assignment: CDR1 LNHDA and CDR2 SQIVND (reference sequence). The trim removed 4 bases at V and 7 bases at J, leaving 5 bases unmatched.